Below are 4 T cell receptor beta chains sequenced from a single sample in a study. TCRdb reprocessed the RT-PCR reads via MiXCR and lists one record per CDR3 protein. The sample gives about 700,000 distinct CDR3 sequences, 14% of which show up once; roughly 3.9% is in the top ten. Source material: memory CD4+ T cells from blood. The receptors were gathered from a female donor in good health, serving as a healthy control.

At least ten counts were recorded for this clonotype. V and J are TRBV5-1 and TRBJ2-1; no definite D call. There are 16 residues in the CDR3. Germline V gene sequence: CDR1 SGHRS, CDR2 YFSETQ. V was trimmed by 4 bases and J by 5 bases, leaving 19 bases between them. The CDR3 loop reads CASSRYSRSQDNEQFF. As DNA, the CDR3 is TGCGCCAGCAGCAGGTATTCTAGGTCCCAGGACAATGAGCAGTTCTTC.

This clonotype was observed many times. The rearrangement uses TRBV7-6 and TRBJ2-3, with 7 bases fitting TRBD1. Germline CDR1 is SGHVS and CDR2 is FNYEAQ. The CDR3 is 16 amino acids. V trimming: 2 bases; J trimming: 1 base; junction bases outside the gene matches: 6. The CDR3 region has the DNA TGTGCCAGCAGCTTAAGGCGCGACAGGGGCACAGATACGCAGTATTTT. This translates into CASSLRRDRGTDTQYF.

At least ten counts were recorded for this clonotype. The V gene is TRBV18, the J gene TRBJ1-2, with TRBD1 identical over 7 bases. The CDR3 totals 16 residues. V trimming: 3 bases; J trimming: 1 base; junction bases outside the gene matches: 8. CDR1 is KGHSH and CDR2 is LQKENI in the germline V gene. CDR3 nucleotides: TGTGCCAGCTCACCTCCCACAGGGGTCCATAACTATGGCTACACCTTC. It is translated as CASSPPTGVHNYGYTF.

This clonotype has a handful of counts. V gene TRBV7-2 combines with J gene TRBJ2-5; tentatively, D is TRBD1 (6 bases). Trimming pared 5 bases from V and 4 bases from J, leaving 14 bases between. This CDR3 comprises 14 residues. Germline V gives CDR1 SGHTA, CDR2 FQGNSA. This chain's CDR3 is CASSPQGLGETQYF. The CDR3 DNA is TGTGCCAGCAGCCCCCAGGGGCTTGGAGAGACCCAGTACTTC.